A selection of T cell receptor beta chains follows, all from one sample in a study of blood T cell repertoires in COVID-19. The table came from immunoSEQ multiplex PCR; TCRdb's copy has only in-frame clones and leaves some out. The sample has some 100,000 clones, around nine tenths seen once. Specimen: peripheral blood. All receptors come from an older man with acute or convalescent COVID-19. The CDR3 runs from the conserved cysteine through the conserved F or W. D genes are given only for firm matches. Some rows have no size entry. The others give once, few or many, or a class for an expanded clone.

>-|TRBV28|TRBJ1-2|-
CASREGQFYGYTF
TGTGCCAGCAGGGAAGGACAGTTCTATGGCTACACCTTC
>-|TRBV6-5|TRBJ2-4|-
CASSWAGIEAKNIQYF
TGTGCCAGCAGTTGGGCAGGGATTGAGGCCAAAAACATTCAGTACTTC
>-|TRBV7-2|TRBJ2-7|-
CASSLGGRWQASSYEQYF
TGTGCCAGCAGCTTAGGAGGGCGGTGGCAGGCAAGCTCCTACGAGCAGTACTTC
>TRBD2|TRBV28|TRBJ2-7|-
CASRTSGRYEQYF
TGTGCCAGCAGGACTAGCGGGAGGTACGAGCAGTACTTC
>-|TRBV19|TRBJ1-1|-
CASSIVLAGDTEAFF
TGTGCCAGTAGTATAGTTTTGGCGGGAGACACTGAAGCTTTCTTT
>-|TRBV11-2|TRBJ1-5|-
CASSLGGAQPQHF
TGTGCCAGCAGCTTAGGAGGTGCTCAGCCCCAGCATTTT
>TRBD1|TRBV6-6|TRBJ2-1|-
CASSPPGGARNEQFF
TGTGCCAGCAGCCCCCCAGGGGGCGCGCGGAATGAGCAGTTCTTC
>-|TRBV5-6|TRBJ2-7|-
CASSLGGLGEQYF
TGTGCCAGCAGCTTGGGAGGGCTGGGGGAGCAGTACTTC
>-|TRBV28|TRBJ2-7|-
CASSLKSRNEQYF
TGTGCCAGCAGTTTGAAGTCCAGGAATGAGCAGTACTTC
>-|TRBV7-9|TRBJ2-1|-
CASSSSGLEGVHNEQFF
TGTGCCAGCAGCTCCTCCGGACTAGAGGGGGTCCACAATGAGCAGTTCTTC
>TRBD1|TRBV7-9|TRBJ1-1|-
CASSFPGQSNTEAFF
TGTGCCAGCAGCTTCCCGGGACAGTCGAACACTGAAGCTTTCTTT
>-|TRBV7-3|TRBJ2-1|-
CASSLTHRSPVEQFF
TGTGCCAGCAGCTTAACCCACAGGTCCCCCGTTGAGCAGTTCTTC
>-|TRBV11-2|TRBJ2-7|once
CASSPGHREQYF
TGTGCCAGCAGCCCGGGACATCGGGAGCAGTACTTC
>-|TRBV7-6|TRBJ2-7|-
CASSFLGANYEQYF
TGTGCCAGCAGCTTTTTAGGGGCCAATTACGAGCAGTACTTC
>-|TRBV21-1|TRBJ1-1|-
CASSPFCRGNTEAFF
TGTGCCAGCAGCCCGTTCTGCAGGGGAAACACTGAAGCTTTCTTT
>TRBD2|TRBV10-3|TRBJ2-3|-
CAISGTSGRAVTDTQYF
TGTGCCATCAGCGGGACTAGCGGGAGGGCCGTCACAGATACGCAGTATTTT
>TRBD1|TRBV6-5|TRBJ1-5|-
CASSSTGDFYQPQHF
TGTGCCAGCAGTTCCACAGGGGACTTTTATCAGCCCCAGCATTTT
>-|TRBV6-1|TRBJ1-5|-
CASSDWDTNQPQHF
TGTGCCAGCAGTGATTGGGACACCAATCAGCCCCAGCATTTT
>TRBD1|TRBV4-1|TRBJ2-7|-
CASSQPGQGGGDEQYF
TGCGCCAGCAGCCAACCGGGACAGGGTGGTGGCGACGAGCAGTACTTC
>TRBD1|TRBV28|TRBJ1-1|-
CASSPGGADTEAFF
TGTGCGTCTTCCCCAGGGGGCGCTGACACTGAAGCTTTCTTT
>TRBD1|TRBV5-7|TRBJ2-1|-
CASQPPGQGYNEQFF
TGTGCCAGTCAGCCCCCGGGACAGGGATACAATGAGCAGTTCTTC
>-|TRBV2|TRBJ2-3|-
CASSERSTSTDTQYF
TGTGCCAGCAGTGAACGGAGTACTAGCACAGATACGCAGTATTTT
>-|TRBV24-1|TRBJ1-2|-
CATSDFAGRGGYTF
TGTGCCACCAGTGATTTTGCAGGACGGGGTGGCTACACCTTC
>-|TRBV5-5|TRBJ1-3|-
CASSGGDFGNTIYF
TGTGCCAGCAGCGGGGGGGACTTCGGAAACACCATATATTTT
>TRBD2|TRBV12-5|TRBJ2-7|-
CASGLVFGGGDYEQYF
TGTGCTAGTGGTTTGGTATTCGGTGGGGGGGACTACGAGCAGTACTTC
>-|TRBV6-5|TRBJ2-3|-
CASRSEIRTDTQYF
TGTGCCAGCAGATCCGAGATACGCACAGATACGCAGTATTTT
>-|TRBV5-1|TRBJ2-7|-
CASSRQGAGRREQYF
TGCGCCAGCAGCCGCCAAGGAGCGGGCCGGCGCGAGCAGTACTTC
>-|TRBV6-5|TRBJ2-1|-
CASSPTGGAYNEQFF
TGTGCCAGCAGTCCCACGGGGGGCGCCTACAATGAGCAGTTCTTC
>TRBD1|TRBV6-5|TRBJ1-5|-
CASTKDRHSNQPQHF
TGTGCCAGCACCAAGGACAGGCATAGCAATCAGCCCCAGCATTTT
>-|TRBV28|TRBJ2-7|-
CASARDFPYEQYF
TGTGCCTCCGCCCGGGACTTCCCCTACGAGCAGTACTTC
>-|TRBV20-1|TRBJ1-2|-
CSARAGYGYTF
TGCAGTGCTAGAGCAGGGTATGGCTACACCTTC
>TRBD2|TRBV6-2/TRBV6-3|TRBJ2-7|-
CASSSGTSGSKQYF
TGTGCCAGCAGCTCAGGGACTAGCGGGAGCAAGCAGTACTTC
>TRBD2|TRBV14|TRBJ2-3|-
CASSQREDTITDTQYF
TGTGCCAGCAGCCAACGGGAGGACACAATCACAGATACGCAGTATTTT